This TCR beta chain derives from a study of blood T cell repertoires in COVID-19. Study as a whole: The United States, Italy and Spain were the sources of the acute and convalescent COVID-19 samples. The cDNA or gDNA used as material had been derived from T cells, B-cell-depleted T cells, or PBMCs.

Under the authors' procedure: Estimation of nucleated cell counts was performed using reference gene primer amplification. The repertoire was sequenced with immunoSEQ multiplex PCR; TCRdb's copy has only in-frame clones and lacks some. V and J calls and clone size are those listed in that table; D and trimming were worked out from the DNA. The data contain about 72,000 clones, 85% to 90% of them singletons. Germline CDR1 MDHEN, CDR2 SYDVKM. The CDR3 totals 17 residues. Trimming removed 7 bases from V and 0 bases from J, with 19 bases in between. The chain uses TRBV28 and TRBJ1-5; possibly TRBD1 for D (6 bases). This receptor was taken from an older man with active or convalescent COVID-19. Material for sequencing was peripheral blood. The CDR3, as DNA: TGTGCCAGCACCCTGGGCAGGGGAACCTATAGCAATCAGCCCCAGCATTTT. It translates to CASTLGRGTYSNQPQHF.